Listed below are T cell receptor beta chains from one sample, sequenced in a study of cytomegalovirus exposure and HLA in healthy donors. This table comes from immunoSEQ multiplex PCR, and its TCRdb copy is limited to in-frame clones, with some not included. The sample includes tens of thousands of clones, around 80% seen only once; the top ten take 9.7%. The sequencing sample was made of PBMCs. The origin of the receptors is a man between 40 and 49 years old in good health and CMV-seronegative. Each CDR3 is given with its conserved first and last residue. The order of the fields is V gene, D gene, J gene, clone size, CDR3 length, CDR3 DNA, CDR3 protein. The D gene is left open where the match is weak. Some rows mark clone size as missing; the rest say once, few, many or name a class of expanded clone.

TRBV15,.,TRBJ2-7,.,16,TGTGCCACCAGCAGAGATGTTGGGGGGGGGCTCGGCGAGCAGTACTTC,CATSRDVGGGLGEQYF
TRBV7-3,TRBD2,TRBJ2-2,.,18,TGTGCCAGCAGCTGGTCGACCACCTCGGGGGGTCGCACCGGGGAGCTGTTTTTT,CASSWSTTSGGRTGELFF
TRBV7-9,.,TRBJ2-5,once,14,TGTGCCAGCAGCTGGGACTTTGGAAGCGTGACCCAGTACTTC,CASSWDFGSVTQYF
TRBV5-5,.,TRBJ1-1,.,14,TGTGCCAGCGCAGGACAGATCATGAACACTGAAGCTTTCTTT,CASAGQIMNTEAFF
TRBV7-2,.,TRBJ2-3,.,12,TGTGCCAGCAGCGTATACTATGATACGCAGTATTTT,CASSVYYDTQYF
TRBV6-1,TRBD1,TRBJ1-2,.,14,TGTGCCATCCAAGAGACGACAGGGGTGGGTGGCTACACCTTC,CAIQETTGVGGYTF
TRBV5-5,TRBD1,TRBJ2-7,.,14,TGTGCCAGCAGCTTGAGACAGGGGGCGGGGGAGCAGTACTTC,CASSLRQGAGEQYF
TRBV7-3,TRBD2,TRBJ2-2,.,16,TGTGCCAGCAGCTTCCAGCGGGGGGGCGAAACCGGGGAGCTGTTTTTT,CASSFQRGGETGELFF
TRBV27,.,TRBJ2-6,once,16,TGTGCCAGCACTTTGCGGGTGAGATCTGGGGCCAACGTCCTGACTTTC,CASTLRVRSGANVLTF
TRBV12-5,TRBD1,TRBJ1-2,.,18,TGTGCTAGTGGTTTCCCCCCCCACTCGGGACAGGGGAACTATGGCTACACCTTC,CASGFPPHSGQGNYGYTF
TRBV2,.,TRBJ2-7,.,12,TGTGCCAGCAAGGAGGGAATTTACGAGCAGTACTTC,CASKEGIYEQYF
TRBV5-5,.,TRBJ1-5,.,15,TGTGCCAGCAGCTTGGGGTCCGACAGGAATCAGCCCCAGCATTTT,CASSLGSDRNQPQHF
TRBV5-4,TRBD1,TRBJ1-1,few,15,TGTGCCAGCAGCAAACCTCGACAGGGACTTACTGAAGCTTTCTTT,CASSKPRQGLTEAFF
TRBV18,.,TRBJ1-1,.,12,TGTGCCAGCTCACCGACCAGGGAGGTCGCTTTCTTT,CASSPTREVAFF
TRBV19,.,TRBJ1-1,.,14,TGTGCCAGTAGTATCCAGGATATGAACACTGAAGCTTTCTTT,CASSIQDMNTEAFF
TRBV19,.,TRBJ1-5,few,14,TGTGCCAGTAGTTTGGAGGATAGCAATCAGCCCCAGCATTTT,CASSLEDSNQPQHF
TRBV5-1,.,TRBJ2-1,.,13,TGCGCCAGCAGCTCCGGGACTCTTAATGAGCAGTTCTTC,CASSSGTLNEQFF
TRBV5-8,TRBD1,TRBJ2-1,few,15,TGTGCCAGCAGCCAGGACAGGGGGGCCTACAATGAGCAGTTCTTC,CASSQDRGAYNEQFF
TRBV10-3,TRBD1,TRBJ1-5,few,13,TGTGCCACCGCTGACAGGGTGGATCAGCCCCAGCATTTT,CATADRVDQPQHF
TRBV10-1,TRBD2,TRBJ2-2,.,18,TGCGCCAGCAGTGACATTTCCGGACGACTAGCGGGGACCGGGGAGCTGTTTTTT,CASSDISGRLAGTGELFF
TRBV7-9,TRBD1,TRBJ1-1,.,19,TGTGCCAGCAGCTTAAGCTTAGCGAGGGGGCCTCCAGGGGGCAGTGAAGCTTTCTTT,CASSLSLARGPPGGSEAFF
TRBV29-1,.,TRBJ2-3,.,16,TGCAGCGTTGAGACGGGACTGAAGTTAAGCACAGATACGCAGTATTTT,CSVETGLKLSTDTQYF
TRBV9,TRBD1,TRBJ1-6,.,18,TGTGCCAGCAGCCCCGCTGGACAGGCAAGCTCCTATAATTCACCCCTCCACTTT,CASSPAGQASSYNSPLHF
TRBV28,.,TRBJ1-3,.,14,TGTGCCAGCAGGGACAGCTACTCTGGAAACACCATATATTTT,CASRDSYSGNTIYF
TRBV5-6,TRBD1,TRBJ2-4,few,14,TGTGCCAGCAGCTCACAGGGGGCCAAAAACATTCAGTACTTC,CASSSQGAKNIQYF
TRBV9,TRBD2,TRBJ2-7,.,13,TGTGCCAGCAGCGGGACTAGCGCTTACGAGCAGTACTTC,CASSGTSAYEQYF
TRBV2,.,TRBJ1-2,once,14,TGTGCCAGCGTGGCTGATGCCTCTAACTATGGCTACACCTTC,CASVADASNYGYTF
TRBV5-5,TRBD2,TRBJ2-7,.,15,TGTGCCAGCAGCCCGGGACTAGCGGGGGTTTACGGGCAGTACTTC,CASSPGLAGVYGQYF
TRBV5-1,TRBD1,TRBJ2-1,once,14,TGCGCCAGCAGCTTGGAAGGGACAGGGGGCTGGGGGTTCTTC,CASSLEGTGGWGFF
TRBV7-8,.,TRBJ2-2,medium-sized,15,TGTGCCAGCAGGCACTCAGGGGACCTCACCGGGGAGCTGTTTTTT,CASRHSGDLTGELFF
TRBV7-9,TRBD1,TRBJ2-1,.,15,TGTGCCAGCAGCTTTGGGACAGGGGTAAACAATGAGCAGTTCTTC,CASSFGTGVNNEQFF
TRBV18,TRBD1,TRBJ2-7,.,15,TGTGCCAGCTCACCGAGACAGGGCACCACCTACGAGCAGTACTTC,CASSPRQGTTYEQYF
TRBV28,.,TRBJ1-3,.,12,TGTGCCAGCACGCAGGGAGGGAACACCATATATTTT,CASTQGGNTIYF
TRBV7-8,.,TRBJ1-3,.,14,TGTGCCAGCAGCCGGGGGGACCGAGAAAACACCATATATTTT,CASSRGDRENTIYF
TRBV6-5,.,TRBJ1-2,.,14,TGTGCCAGCAGAACGGACAGCGTCAGATATGGCTACACCTTC,CASRTDSVRYGYTF
TRBV5-1,TRBD2,TRBJ2-1,.,15,TGCGCCAGCAGCTTCCTAGCGGGAGTGTACGATGAGCAGTTCTTC,CASSFLAGVYDEQFF
TRBV6-5,TRBD1,TRBJ2-1,.,14,TGTGCCAGCACCCCCAGGACAGGGGTTGATGAGCAGTTCTTC,CASTPRTGVDEQFF
TRBV6-5,TRBD2,TRBJ2-7,.,15,TGTGCCAGCAGCTACGGACTAGCGGGGGGTGAAGAGCAGTACTTC,CASSYGLAGGEEQYF
TRBV27,TRBD2,TRBJ2-7,.,16,TGTGCCAGCAGTTTACGTAGTAGCGGGAGAGGAAATGAGCAGTACTTC,CASSLRSSGRGNEQYF
TRBV25-1,TRBD2,TRBJ2-3,.,14,TGTGCCAGCAGTCCGGGGAGGGGCACAGATACGCAGTATTTT,CASSPGRGTDTQYF
TRBV11-2,TRBD1,TRBJ2-7,.,15,TGTGCCAGCAGCTCGGACAGGTGGATCACCTACGAGCAGTACTTC,CASSSDRWITYEQYF
TRBV18,TRBD2,TRBJ2-3,once,16,TGTGCCAGCTCATCAGGACTAGCGGGAAGCACAGATACGCAGTATTTT,CASSSGLAGSTDTQYF
TRBV6-5,.,TRBJ2-7,.,15,TGTGCCAGCAGTTACGTGGGGCAGGTGGTCGACGAGCAGTACTTC,CASSYVGQVVDEQYF
TRBV19,.,TRBJ2-1,.,12,TGTGCCAGTAGTTCAGGGCGAAATGAGCAGTTCTTC,CASSSGRNEQFF
TRBV7-9,TRBD1,TRBJ2-6,.,18,TGTGCCAGCAGCTCGTACGGGACAGGTCTCTCTGGGGCCAACGTCCTGACTTTC,CASSSYGTGLSGANVLTF
TRBV9,.,TRBJ2-5,.,16,TGTGCCAGCAGCGTAGGGGTGGGAGGTGGAAAAGAGACCCAGTACTTC,CASSVGVGGGKETQYF